This paragraph reports one T cell receptor (beta chain). Reverse transcription of about 0.5 to 1 ug RNA used random hexamers. MiXCR was run by TCRdb on the immunoSEQ multiplex PCR reads, yielding one entry per CDR3 protein. The sample includes about 85,000 distinct CDR3 sequences, more than 85% of them seen just once. The data are from a study of CD8 T cells in Susac syndrome. Study as a whole: Within the group of sequenced Susac syndrome patients, roughly 6 had active disease and eight were in remission.

V dropped 0 bases and J dropped 0; count of bases not matched to a gene: 7. CDR1 and CDR2 from the germline V gene are LNHNV and YYDKDF (reference sequence). The CDR3 is 19 residues long. Sequenced input: CD8+ T cells from PBMCs. This TCR came from a human donor with Susac syndrome. The gene calls are TRBV15 and TRBJ2-6; 8 bases line up with TRBD1. The CDR3 DNA is TGTGCCACCAGCAGAGATGACGGGACAGGCCTCTCTGGGGCCAACGTCCTGACTTTC. This translates into CATSRDDGTGLSGANVLTF.